What follows are 17 T cell receptor beta chains derived from one specimen sequenced in a study of T-cell reconstitution after alpha-beta-depleted transplantation in children. TCRbeta library preparation incorporated unique molecular identifiers. A single record per CDR3 protein comes from TCRdb applying MiXCR to the PCR reads. This sample yields over 300,000 distinct CDR3 sequences, of which about a tenth are seen a single time; around 2.5% belongs to the top ten. The sample consisted of PBMCs from the stem cell graft donor, taken from the stem cell graft. These TCRs come from a human donor who donated a stem cell graft to a child with acute lymphoblastic leukemia.

The chain employs TRBV10-3 and TRBJ2-5, with 11 bases that match TRBD2. The CDR3 contains 13 residues. V lost 11 bases to trimming and J lost 5 bases; unmatched junction nucleotides: 7. Germline V gene data show CDR1 as ENHRY and CDR2 as SYGVKD. CDR3 DNA sequence: TGTGCCTCGGACACTAGCGGGAGCGAGACCCAGTACTTC. It is translated as CASDTSGSETQYF.

In its sample, this clonotype was seen many times. V gene TRBV6-5 combines with J gene TRBJ2-3; D is possibly TRBD1 or TRBD2 (5 bases each). CDR3 length: 15 amino acids. The germline V and J ends were trimmed by 4 bases and 5 bases, with 16 bases remaining between them. Germline V gene lookup returns CDR1 MNHEY and CDR2 SVGAGI. For the CDR3, the DNA is TGTGCCAGCAGTTGGGACCCGGGGTTTGGAGATACGCAGTATTTT. Its protein is CASSWDPGFGDTQYF.

The rearrangement uses TRBV12-3 or TRBV12-4 and TRBJ1-2; TRBD1 matches 7 bases. Trimming cost V 5 bases and J 6 bases; bases outside gene matches: 6. The CDR3 sequence is 13 residues long. CDR3 coding DNA: TGTGCCAGCAGTGCCGGGACAGTGAATGGCTACACCTTC. It encodes CASSAGTVNGYTF.

The genes are TRBV13 and TRBJ1-2; 9 nucleotides line up with TRBD1. The length of the CDR3 is 18 residues. Germline V lookup: CDR1 PRHDT, CDR2 FYEKMQ (reference sequence). V shed 3 bases, J shed 5 bases, and the junction held 16 bases outside the gene matches. The CDR3 region is CASSLGPGTGKFGYGYTF. The CDR3, as DNA: TGTGCCAGCAGCTTGGGTCCCGGGACAGGGAAGTTCGGGTATGGCTACACCTTC.

This clonotype was seen only a few times. The V call is TRBV12-3 or TRBV12-4, the J call TRBJ2-7; D not certain. This CDR3 contains 14 residues. V dropped 4 bases and J dropped 7 bases, with 17 bases sitting between them. The CDR3, as DNA: TGTGCCAGCAGTTCGGCAGTTATATCGTTAGAGCAGTACTTC. It yields the protein CASSSAVISLEQYF.

Only a few counts were recorded for this clonotype. CDR3 nucleotide sequence: TGTGCCAGCAGCATGGACGGCAACTCTCAAGAGACCCAGTACTTC. It is translated as CASSMDGNSQETQYF. The rearrangement links TRBV6-1 to TRBJ2-5; D is ambiguous. Trimming took off 6 bases at V and 2 bases at J, with 16 bases between the two ends. This CDR3 has 15 amino acids. CDR1 is MNHNS and CDR2 is SASEGT in the germline V gene.

This clonotype was counted ten times or more. This chain joins TRBV6-5 and TRBJ2-3, with D possibly TRBD1 on 5 matching bases. With 5 bases removed from V and 4 bases from J, the gap between germline ends came to 13 bases. CDR3 length equals 14 residues. From germline, CDR1 is MNHEY and CDR2 SVGAGI. The CDR3 bases are TGTGCCAGCAGTATGCAGGGCTGGGCAGATACGCAGTATTTT. It specifies CASSMQGWADTQYF.

J is TRBJ2-1 and V is TRBV12-3 or TRBV12-4; 7 nucleotides line up with TRBD2. The CDR3 extends over 15 amino acids. J lost 7 bases, V lost 2 bases, and 8 bases had no gene match. The DNA for the CDR3 is TGTGCCAGCAGTTTACAGCGGGGTGGAGCTAATGAGCAGTTCTTC. This codes for CASSLQRGGANEQFF.

This clonotype was counted at least ten times. The chain is built from TRBV29-1 and TRBJ2-5; D possibly corresponds to TRBD1 (5 bases). The V and J ends lost 4 bases and 2 bases respectively, with 20 bases between them. CDR1 is SQVTM, CDR2 ANQGSEA, per germline. The CDR3 extends over 16 amino acids. CDR3 coding DNA: TGCAGCGTTGGGGCGAGAGTGGGGCTACTTCAAGAGACCCAGTACTTC. It specifies CSVGARVGLLQETQYF.

This clonotype appeared a few times. This chain connects TRBV9 to TRBJ2-1; 7 positions match TRBD2. Germline trimming cut 4 bases from V and 6 bases from J; bases unmatched to any gene: 7. Per the germline V gene, CDR1 is SGDLS and CDR2 is YYNGEE. The CDR3 contains 14 residues. CDR3 in DNA: TGTGCCAGCAGCCCCGGGAGCGGGGTCAATGAGCAGTTCTTC. Its translation is CASSPGSGVNEQFF.

This clonotype was counted only a few times. The chain uses TRBV7-2 and TRBJ2-5; D may correspond to TRBD1 or TRBD2 (5 bases each). The germline V gene has CDR1 SGHTA and CDR2 FQGNSA. The CDR3 runs to 14 residues. Trimming cost V 2 bases and J 5 bases, with 12 bases left between them. The CDR3 sequence is CASSLFGARETQYF. The CDR3, as DNA: TGTGCCAGCAGCTTATTCGGGGCCCGGGAGACCCAGTACTTC.

This clonotype was found once. The chain links TRBV7-9 to TRBJ2-7; 11 nucleotides match TRBD1. The CDR3 is 16 amino acids. Per the germline V gene, CDR1 is SEHNR and CDR2 is FQNEAQ (reference sequence). The V and J ends lost 1 base and 3 bases, in that order; junction bases with no gene match: 5. CDR3 coding DNA: TGTGCCAGCAGCTTAGGGATCGGGACAGGGGGCTACGAGCAGTACTTC. Encoded protein: CASSLGIGTGGYEQYF.

In nucleotides, the CDR3 is TGTGCCAGCAGTTACGGGGAGGCCTCTGGGGCCAACGTCCTGACTTTC. Protein: CASSYGEASGANVLTF. This chain links TRBV6-5 with TRBJ2-6; possibly TRBD2 for D (6 bases). The CDR3 is 16 residues long. V lost 2 bases, J lost 0 bases, and 8 bases lay in between. Germline CDR1 and CDR2: MNHEY and SVGAGI.

This clonotype has only a few counts. V and J are TRBV29-1 and TRBJ2-7, with TRBD2 matching over 7 bases. In germline, CDR1 is SQVTM, CDR2 ANQGSEA. Trimming removed 0 bases from V and 3 bases from J; junction bases left unmatched: 5. This CDR3 has 14 residues. The CDR3 DNA follows: TGCAGCGTTGAAGACCCAGGCGGGAGCTACGAGCAGTACTTC. Translating it yields CSVEDPGGSYEQYF.

The V and J genes are TRBV12-3 or TRBV12-4 and TRBJ1-2; tentatively, D is TRBD1 (5 bases). The CDR3 consists of 13 residues. V lost 6 bases and J 3 bases, leaving 11 bases between the germline ends. CDR3 DNA sequence: TGTGCCAGCAGCGCTCAGGGTCACTATGGCTACACCTTC. Translation: CASSAQGHYGYTF.

The chain links TRBV5-6 to TRBJ2-7, with TRBD2 as a possible D gene (6 bases). This CDR3 region has 14 residues. Germline values: CDR1 SGHDT, CDR2 YYEEEE. Trimming stripped 1 base from V and 3 bases from J, with 11 bases between. The CDR3 coding sequence is TGTGCCAGCAGCTTGAGCCTAGCGCTCTACGAGCAGTACTTC. Amino acid sequence: CASSLSLALYEQYF.

This clonotype was counted only a few times. The V gene is TRBV11-3, the J gene TRBJ2-3, with 10 bases matching TRBD2. Germline CDR1 is SGHNT and CDR2 is YENEEA. CDR3 length equals 15 residues. V shed 3 bases, J shed 4 bases, and the junction held 4 bases outside the gene matches. The CDR3 nucleotides read TGTGCCAGCAGCTTCAGCGGGAGGGTCTCAGATACGCAGTATTTT. The encoded protein is CASSFSGRVSDTQYF.